The TCR beta chain under discussion was sequenced for a study of beta chain features in type 1 diabetes. This CDR3 has 14 amino acids. Germline CDR1 is GTSNPN and CDR2 is SVGIG (reference sequence). V was pared by 4 bases and J by 5 bases, with 17 bases between. Notes on the study in general: Highly expressing activated T cells could be over-counted with a cDNA template. Any role of HLA type in TCRB rearrangement remained unresolved here.

This clone was observed a few times. Its antigen is currently unknown. Reverse transcribing all isolated RNA meant expressed TCRB transcripts were sequenced. The table came from immunoSEQ multiplex PCR; TCRdb's copy has only in-frame clones and leaves some out. The table includes hundreds of thousands of clones, about a sixth detected once. Based on CD45RO/CCR7/CD25/CD127/CD95/CD27, CD4+ regulatory, stem cell-like memory, naive and central memory cells were sorted. The chain is built from TRBV30 and TRBJ1-2, with D possibly matching TRBD1 (5 bases). The receptor was isolated from a young man in good health. Sequenced input: naive CD4+ T cells from blood. The CDR3 bases are TGTGCCTGGATTTATGGGGCACGTGGGTATGGCTACACCTTC. It is translated as CAWIYGARGYGYTF.